The source of this T cell receptor beta chain is a study of T cells in Graves' hyperthyroidism and ophthalmopathy. The source material, RNA transcripts, was used to amplify TCR beta CDR3 regions. Carried out on the TCR CDR3, a first-round RT-PCR used the HTBI primer set. TCRdb recomputed calls from the multiplex PCR reads with MiXCR, one row per CDR3 protein. This sample has hundreds of thousands of distinct CDR3 sequences, with roughly 16% found just once. In its sample, this clonotype was seen a few times. The source is a woman aged 35 to 49 with Graves' ophthalmopathy. The specimen was blood.

The DNA of the CDR3 is TGCAGCGTTGAGTTGGCCACCAGCACAGATACGCAGTATTTT. Protein product: CSVELATSTDTQYF. This rearrangement joins TRBV29-1 to TRBJ2-3; no definite D call. V lost 3 bases, J lost 0 bases, and 10 bases lay in between. The germline gives CDR1 SQVTM, CDR2 ANQGSEA. This CDR3 is built from 14 residues.